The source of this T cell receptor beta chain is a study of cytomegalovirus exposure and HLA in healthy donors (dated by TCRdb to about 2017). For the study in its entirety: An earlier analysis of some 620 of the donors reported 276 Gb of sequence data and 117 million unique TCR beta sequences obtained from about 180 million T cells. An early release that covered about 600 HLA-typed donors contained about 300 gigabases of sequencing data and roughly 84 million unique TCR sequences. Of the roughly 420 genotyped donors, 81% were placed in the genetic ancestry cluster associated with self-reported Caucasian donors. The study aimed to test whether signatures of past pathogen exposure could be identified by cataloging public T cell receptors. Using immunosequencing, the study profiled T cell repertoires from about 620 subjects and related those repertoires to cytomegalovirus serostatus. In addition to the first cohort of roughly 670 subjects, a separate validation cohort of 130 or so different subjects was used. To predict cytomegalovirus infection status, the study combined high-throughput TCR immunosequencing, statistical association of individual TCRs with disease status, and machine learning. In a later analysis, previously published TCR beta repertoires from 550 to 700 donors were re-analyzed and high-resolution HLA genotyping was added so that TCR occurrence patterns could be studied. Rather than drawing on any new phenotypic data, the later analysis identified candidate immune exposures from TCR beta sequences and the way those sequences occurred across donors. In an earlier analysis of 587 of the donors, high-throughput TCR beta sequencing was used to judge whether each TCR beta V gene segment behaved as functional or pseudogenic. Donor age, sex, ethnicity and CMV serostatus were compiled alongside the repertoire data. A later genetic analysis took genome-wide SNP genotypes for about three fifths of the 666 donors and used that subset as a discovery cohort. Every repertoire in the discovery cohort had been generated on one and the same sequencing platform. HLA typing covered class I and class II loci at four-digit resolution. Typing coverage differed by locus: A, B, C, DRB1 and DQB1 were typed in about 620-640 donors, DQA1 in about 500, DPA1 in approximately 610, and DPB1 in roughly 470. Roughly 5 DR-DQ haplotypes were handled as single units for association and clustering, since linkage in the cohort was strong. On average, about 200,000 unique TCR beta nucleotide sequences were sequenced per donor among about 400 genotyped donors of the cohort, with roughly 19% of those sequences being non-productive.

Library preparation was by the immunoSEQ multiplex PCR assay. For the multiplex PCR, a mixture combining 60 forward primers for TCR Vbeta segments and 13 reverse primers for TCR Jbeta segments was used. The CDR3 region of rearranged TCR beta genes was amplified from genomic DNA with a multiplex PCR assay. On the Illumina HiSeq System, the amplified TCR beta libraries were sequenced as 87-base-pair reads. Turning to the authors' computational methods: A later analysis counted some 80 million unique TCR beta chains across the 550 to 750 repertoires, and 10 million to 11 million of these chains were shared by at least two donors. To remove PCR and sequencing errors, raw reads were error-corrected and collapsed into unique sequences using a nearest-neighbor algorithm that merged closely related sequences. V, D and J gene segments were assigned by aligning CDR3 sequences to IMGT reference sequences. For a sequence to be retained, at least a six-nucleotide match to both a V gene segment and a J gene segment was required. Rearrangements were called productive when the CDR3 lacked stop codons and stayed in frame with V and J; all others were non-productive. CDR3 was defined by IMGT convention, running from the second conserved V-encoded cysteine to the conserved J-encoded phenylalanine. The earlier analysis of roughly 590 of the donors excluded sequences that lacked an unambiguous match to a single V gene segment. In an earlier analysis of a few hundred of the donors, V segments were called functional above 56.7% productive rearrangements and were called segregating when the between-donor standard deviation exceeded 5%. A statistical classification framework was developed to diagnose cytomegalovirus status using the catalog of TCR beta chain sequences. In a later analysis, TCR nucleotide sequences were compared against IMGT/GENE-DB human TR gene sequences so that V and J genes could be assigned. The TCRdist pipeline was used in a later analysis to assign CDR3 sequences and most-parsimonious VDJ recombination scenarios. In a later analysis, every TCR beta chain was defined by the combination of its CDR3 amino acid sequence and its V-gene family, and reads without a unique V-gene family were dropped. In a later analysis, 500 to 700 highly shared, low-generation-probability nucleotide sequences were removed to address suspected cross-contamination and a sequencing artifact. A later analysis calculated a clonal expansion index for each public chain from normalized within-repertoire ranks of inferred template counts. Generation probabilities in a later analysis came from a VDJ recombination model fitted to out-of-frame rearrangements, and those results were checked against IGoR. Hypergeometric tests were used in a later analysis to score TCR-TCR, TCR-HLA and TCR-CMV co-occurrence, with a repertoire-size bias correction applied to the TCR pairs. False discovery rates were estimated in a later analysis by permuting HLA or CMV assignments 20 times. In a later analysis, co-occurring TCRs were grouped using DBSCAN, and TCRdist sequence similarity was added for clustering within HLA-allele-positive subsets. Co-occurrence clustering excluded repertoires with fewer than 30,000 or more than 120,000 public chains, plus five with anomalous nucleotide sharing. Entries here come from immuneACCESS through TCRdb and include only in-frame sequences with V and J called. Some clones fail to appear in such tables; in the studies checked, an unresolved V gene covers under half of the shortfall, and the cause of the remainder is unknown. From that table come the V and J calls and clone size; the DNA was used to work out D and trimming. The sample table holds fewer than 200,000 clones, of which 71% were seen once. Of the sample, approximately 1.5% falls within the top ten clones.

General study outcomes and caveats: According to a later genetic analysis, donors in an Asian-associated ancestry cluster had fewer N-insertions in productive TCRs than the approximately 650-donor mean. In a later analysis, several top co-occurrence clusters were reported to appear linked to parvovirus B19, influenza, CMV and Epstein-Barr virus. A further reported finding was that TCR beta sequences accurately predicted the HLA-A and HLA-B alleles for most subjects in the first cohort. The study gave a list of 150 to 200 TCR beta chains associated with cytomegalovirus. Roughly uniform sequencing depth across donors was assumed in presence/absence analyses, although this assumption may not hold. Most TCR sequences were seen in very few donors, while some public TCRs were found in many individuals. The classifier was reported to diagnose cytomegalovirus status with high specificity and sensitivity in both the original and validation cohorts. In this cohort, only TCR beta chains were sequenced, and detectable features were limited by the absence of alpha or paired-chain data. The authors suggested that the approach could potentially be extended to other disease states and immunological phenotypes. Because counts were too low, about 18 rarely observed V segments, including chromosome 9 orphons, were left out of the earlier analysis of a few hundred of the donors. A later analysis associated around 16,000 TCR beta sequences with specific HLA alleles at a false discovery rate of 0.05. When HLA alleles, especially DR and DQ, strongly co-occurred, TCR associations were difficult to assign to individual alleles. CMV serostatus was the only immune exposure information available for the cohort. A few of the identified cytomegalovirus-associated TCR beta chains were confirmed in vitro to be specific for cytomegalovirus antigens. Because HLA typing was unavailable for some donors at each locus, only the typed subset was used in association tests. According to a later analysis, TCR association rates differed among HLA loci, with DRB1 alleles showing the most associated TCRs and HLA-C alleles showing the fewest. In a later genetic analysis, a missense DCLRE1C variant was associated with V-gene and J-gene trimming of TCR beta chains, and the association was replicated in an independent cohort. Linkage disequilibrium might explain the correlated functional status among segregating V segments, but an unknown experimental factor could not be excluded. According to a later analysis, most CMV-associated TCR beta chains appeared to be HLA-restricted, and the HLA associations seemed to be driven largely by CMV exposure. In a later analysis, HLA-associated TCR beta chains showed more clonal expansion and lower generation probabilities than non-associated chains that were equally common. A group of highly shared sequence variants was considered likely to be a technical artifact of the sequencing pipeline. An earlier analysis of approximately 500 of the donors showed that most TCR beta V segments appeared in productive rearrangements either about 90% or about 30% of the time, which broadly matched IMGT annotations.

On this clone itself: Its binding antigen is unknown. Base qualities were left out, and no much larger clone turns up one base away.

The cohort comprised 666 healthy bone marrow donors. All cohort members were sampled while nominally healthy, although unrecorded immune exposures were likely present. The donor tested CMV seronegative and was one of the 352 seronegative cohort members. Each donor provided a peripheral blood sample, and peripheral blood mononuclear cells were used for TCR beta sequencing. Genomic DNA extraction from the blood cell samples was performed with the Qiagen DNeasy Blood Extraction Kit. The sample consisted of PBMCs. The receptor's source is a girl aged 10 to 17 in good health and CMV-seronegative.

The sequenced DNA: TGTGCCACGGGAGATAGCGGGGTGGAGCAGTTCTTC. Its translation reads: CATGDSGVEQFF. This chain joins TRBV10-3 to TRBJ2-1; 8 nucleotides in the junction match TRBD2. From cysteine to phenylalanine, the CDR3 is 12 amino acids long. The retained sequence is limited to the CDR3, 36 bases, with the frame set at the first base. From a lookup of the germline V gene, CDR1 and CDR2 are ENHRY and SYGVKD. Trimming accounts for 10 bases at V and 10 bases at J, while the number of junction bases matched to no gene is 9.